Presented here are 6 T cell receptor beta chains from one specimen sequenced in a study of T cell responses to AZD1222 COVID-19 vaccine (dated by TCRdb to the early 2020s). Libraries were made using the immunoSEQ multiplex PCR assay. TCRdb holds this immuneACCESS table with in-frame rearrangements only. Some clones are missing; in checked studies, unresolved V genes explain under half, and the rest has no known cause. Counted in this sample were 200,000 or so clones; 70% to 90% of them appeared once. The biggest ten clones account for roughly 6% of the sample. This specimen's time point label, interpreted: baseline before first vaccination. The sequenced sample was peripheral blood, obtained on day 0 of AZD1222 vaccination. The receptors come from an adult in good health.

The V gene is TRBV30, the J gene TRBJ2-5; 11 bases line up with TRBD2. CDR1 is GTSNPN, CDR2 SVGIG, per germline (reference sequence). V lost 3 bases to trimming and J lost 5 bases; unmatched junction nucleotides: 8. This CDR3 region has 15 residues. The CDR3 is CAWRPVAGGRETQYF. CDR3 bases: TGTGCCTGGAGACCCGTAGCGGGAGGGCGGGAGACCCAGTACTTC.

The J gene is TRBJ2-5, the V gene TRBV29-1; 10 nucleotides match TRBD1. This CDR3 comprises 14 residues. J lost 1 base, V lost 4 bases, and 3 bases had no gene match. Germline V gives CDR1 SQVTM, CDR2 ANQGSEA. The CDR3 here is CSVVRQGAQETQYF. CDR3 nucleotides: TGCAGCGTTGTGAGACAGGGGGCCCAAGAGACCCAGTACTTC.

This clone was picked up a small number of times. This chain links TRBV5-1 with TRBJ1-1; D perhaps matches TRBD1 (5 bases). Deletions cut 2 bases from V and 1 base from J, with 9 bases between. The CDR3 loop spans 14 amino acids. Germline V CDR1 and CDR2: SGHRS, YFSETQ. The DNA for the CDR3 is TGCGCCAGCAGCTTTAGCAGGGCGAACACTGAAGCTTTCTTT. Amino acids: CASSFSRANTEAFF.

V usage is TRBV28 and J usage is TRBJ2-7; 9 bases align to TRBD1. The CDR3 runs to 16 residues. In germline, CDR1 is MDHEN, CDR2 SYDVKM. V gave up 6 bases and J gave up 0 bases; unmatched junction bases: 9. CDR3 protein: CASRPGQGRGSYEQYF. Written as DNA, the CDR3 is TGTGCCAGCAGACCCGGACAGGGGAGGGGCTCCTACGAGCAGTACTTC.

The chain joins TRBV2 to TRBJ2-1, with TRBD1 matching over 7 bases. V trimming: 8 bases; J trimming: 3 bases; junction bases outside the gene matches: 4. The CDR3 sequence is 13 residues long. Germline CDR1 reads SNHLY; CDR2 reads FYNNEI. The CDR3 region is CASLGQYYNEQFF. In DNA form, the CDR3 reads TGTGCCAGCTTGGGACAGTACTACAATGAGCAGTTCTTC.

V and J are TRBV7-2 and TRBJ2-1; D may be TRBD1 (7 bases). With 4 bases removed from V and 9 bases from J, the gap between germline ends came to 19 bases. CDR3 length equals 15 residues. The germline CDR1 and CDR2 sequences are SGHTA and FQGNSA. CDR3 region: CASSSQGGLGGEQFF. The CDR3 coding sequence is TGTGCCAGCAGCTCCCAGGGGGGCCTTGGGGGTGAGCAGTTCTTC.